Sequencing of this T cell receptor beta chain was carried out in a study of T cells in women clearing cervical HPV infection. Measured with immunoSEQ multiplex PCR; TCRdb has only the in-frame clones, and not every one. The listing contains tens of thousands of clones. Trimming cost V 4 bases and J 5 bases; bases outside gene matches: 3. Germline V lookup: CDR1 MNHNS, CDR2 SASEGT. The CDR3 totals 13 residues. Worth noting for this clone: Read sequence stops 3 residues before the CDR3 end, and the germline J gene provides the missing end.

The source is a woman between 18 and 70 years old with a cervical HPV16 infection that either progressed to CIN3+ or cleared (not recorded which). The chain is built from TRBV6-1 and TRBJ1-1; 8 bases match TRBD1. Material for sequencing was blood buffy coat. The CDR3 sequence: CASSGQGLTEAFF. Incomplete CDR3 DNA: TGTGCCAGCAGTGGACAGGGGTTGACTGAA.